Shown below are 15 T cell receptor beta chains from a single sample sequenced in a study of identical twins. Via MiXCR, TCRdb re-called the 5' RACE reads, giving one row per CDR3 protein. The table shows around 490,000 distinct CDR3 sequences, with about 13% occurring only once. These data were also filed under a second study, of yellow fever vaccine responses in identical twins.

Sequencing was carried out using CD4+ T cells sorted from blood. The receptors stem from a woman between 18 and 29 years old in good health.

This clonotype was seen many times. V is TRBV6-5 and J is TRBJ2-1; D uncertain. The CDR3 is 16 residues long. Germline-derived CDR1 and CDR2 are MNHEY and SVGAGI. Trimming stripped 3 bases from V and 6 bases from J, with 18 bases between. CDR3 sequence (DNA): TGTGCCAGCAGTTATGGCTGGGCTAGTCACGGCAATGAGCAGTTCTTC. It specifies CASSYGWASHGNEQFF.

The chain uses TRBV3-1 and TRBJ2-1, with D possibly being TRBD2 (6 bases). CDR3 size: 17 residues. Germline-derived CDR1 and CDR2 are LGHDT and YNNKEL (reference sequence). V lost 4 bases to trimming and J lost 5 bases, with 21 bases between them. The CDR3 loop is CASSPFPQGGFNNEQFF. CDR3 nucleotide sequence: TGTGCCAGCAGCCCCTTCCCCCAGGGAGGCTTTAACAATGAGCAGTTCTTC.

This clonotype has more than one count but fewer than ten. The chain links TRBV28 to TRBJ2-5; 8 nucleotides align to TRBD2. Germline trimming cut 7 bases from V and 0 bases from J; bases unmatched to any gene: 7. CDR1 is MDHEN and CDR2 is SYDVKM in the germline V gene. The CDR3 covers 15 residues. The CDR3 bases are TGTGCCAGCACCGAGGCGGGAGGAAACCAAGAGACCCAGTACTTC. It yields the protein CASTEAGGNQETQYF.

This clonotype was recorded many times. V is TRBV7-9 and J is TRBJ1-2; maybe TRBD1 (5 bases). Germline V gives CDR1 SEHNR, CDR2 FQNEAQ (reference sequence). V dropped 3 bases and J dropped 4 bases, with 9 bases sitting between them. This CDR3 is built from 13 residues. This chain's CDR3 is CASSFPGFYGYTF. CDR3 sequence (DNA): TGTGCCAGCAGCTTCCCAGGGTTCTATGGCTACACCTTC.

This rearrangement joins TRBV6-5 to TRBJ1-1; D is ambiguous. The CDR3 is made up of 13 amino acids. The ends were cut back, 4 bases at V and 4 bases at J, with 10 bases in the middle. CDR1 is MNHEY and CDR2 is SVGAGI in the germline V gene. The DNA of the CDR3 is TGTGCCAGCAGTTCGCCGAGCGGCACTGAAGCTTTCTTT. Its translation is CASSSPSGTEAFF.

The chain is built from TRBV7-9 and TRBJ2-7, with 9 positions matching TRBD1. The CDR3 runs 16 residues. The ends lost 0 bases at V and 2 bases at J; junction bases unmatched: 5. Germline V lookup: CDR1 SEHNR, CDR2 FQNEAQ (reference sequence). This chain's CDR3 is CASSLASTGGAYEQYF. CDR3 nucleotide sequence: TGTGCCAGCAGCTTAGCCTCGACAGGGGGGGCCTACGAGCAGTACTTC.

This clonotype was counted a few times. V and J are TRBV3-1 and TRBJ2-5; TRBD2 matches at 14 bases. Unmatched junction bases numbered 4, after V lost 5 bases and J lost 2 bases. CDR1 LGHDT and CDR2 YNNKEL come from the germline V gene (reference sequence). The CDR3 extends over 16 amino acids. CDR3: CASSLRTSGRQETQYF. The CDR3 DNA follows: TGTGCCAGCAGCTTACGGACTAGCGGGAGGCAAGAGACCCAGTACTTC.

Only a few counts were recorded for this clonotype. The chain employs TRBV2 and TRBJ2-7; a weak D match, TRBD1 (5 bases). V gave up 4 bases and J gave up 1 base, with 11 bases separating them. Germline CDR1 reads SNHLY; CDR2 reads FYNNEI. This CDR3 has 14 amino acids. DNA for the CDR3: TGTGCCAGCAGTGTAGTGTCAGGGTCCTACGAGCAGTACTTC. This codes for CASSVVSGSYEQYF. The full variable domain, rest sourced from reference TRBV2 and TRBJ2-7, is EPEVTQTPSHQVTQMGQEVILRCVPISNHLYFYWYRQILGQKVEFLVSFYNNEISEKSEIFDDQFSVERPDGSNFTLKIRSTKLEDSAMYFCASSVVSGSYEQYFGPGTRLTVT.

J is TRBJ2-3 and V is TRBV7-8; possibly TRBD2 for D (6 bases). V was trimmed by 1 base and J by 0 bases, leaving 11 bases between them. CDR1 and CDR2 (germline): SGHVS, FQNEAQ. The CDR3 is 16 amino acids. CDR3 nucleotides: TGTGCCAGCAGCTTAGAAACGGGGGTTAGCACAGATACGCAGTATTTT. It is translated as CASSLETGVSTDTQYF. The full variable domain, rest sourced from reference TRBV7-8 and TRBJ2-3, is GAGVSQSPRYKVAKRGQDVALRCDPISGHVSLFWYQQALGQGPEFLTYFQNEAQLDKSGLPSDRFFAERPEGSVSTLKIQRTQQEDSAVYLCASSLETGVSTDTQYFGPGTRLTVL.

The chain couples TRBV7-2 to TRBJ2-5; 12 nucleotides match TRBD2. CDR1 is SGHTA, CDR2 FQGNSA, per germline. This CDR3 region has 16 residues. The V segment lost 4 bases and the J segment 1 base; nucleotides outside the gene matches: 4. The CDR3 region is CASSSSGGAIQETQYF. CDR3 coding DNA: TGTGCCAGCAGCTCTAGCGGGGGGGCCATCCAAGAGACCCAGTACTTC.

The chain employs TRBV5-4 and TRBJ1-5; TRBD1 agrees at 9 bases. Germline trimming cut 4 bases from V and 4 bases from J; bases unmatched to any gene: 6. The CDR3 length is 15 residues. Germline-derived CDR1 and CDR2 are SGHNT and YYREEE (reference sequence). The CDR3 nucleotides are TGTGCCAGCAGCCCGCGACAGGGGGAAAATCAGCCCCAGCATTTT. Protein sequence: CASSPRQGENQPQHF.

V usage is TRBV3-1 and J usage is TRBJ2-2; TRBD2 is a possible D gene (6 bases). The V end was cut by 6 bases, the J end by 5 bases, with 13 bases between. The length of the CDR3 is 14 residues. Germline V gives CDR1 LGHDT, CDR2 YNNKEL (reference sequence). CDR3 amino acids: CASRPAGRTGELFF. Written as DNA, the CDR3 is TGTGCCAGCAGACCAGCGGGCAGAACCGGGGAGCTGTTTTTT.

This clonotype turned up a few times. This CDR3 is CATTDTPNTGELFF. DNA of the CDR3: TGTGCCACCACCGACACTCCGAACACCGGGGAGCTGTTTTTT. The chain couples TRBV15 to TRBJ2-2; D is undetermined. Germline V gene data show CDR1 as LNHNV and CDR2 as YYDKDF (reference sequence). Trimming took 7 bases from V and 0 from J, leaving 9 bases between them. The CDR3 loop spans 14 amino acids.

The CDR3, as DNA: TGCAGTGCTAGCTTACTAGCAGGCGCCGGGGAGCTGTTTTTT. Translation: CSASLLAGAGELFF. J is TRBJ2-2 and V is TRBV20-1, with a tentative D call TRBD2 (6 bases). In germline, CDR1 is DFQATT, CDR2 SNEGSKA (reference sequence). The CDR3 loop spans 14 amino acids. Trimming left V 3 bases short and J 6 bases short, with 14 bases between.

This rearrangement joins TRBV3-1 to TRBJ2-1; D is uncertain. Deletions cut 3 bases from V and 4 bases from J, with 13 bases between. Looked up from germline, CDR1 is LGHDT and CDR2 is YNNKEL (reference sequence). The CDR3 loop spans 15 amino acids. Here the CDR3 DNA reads TGTGCCAGCAGCCACCCCATTGGTTGGTACAATGAGCAGTTCTTC. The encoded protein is CASSHPIGWYNEQFF.